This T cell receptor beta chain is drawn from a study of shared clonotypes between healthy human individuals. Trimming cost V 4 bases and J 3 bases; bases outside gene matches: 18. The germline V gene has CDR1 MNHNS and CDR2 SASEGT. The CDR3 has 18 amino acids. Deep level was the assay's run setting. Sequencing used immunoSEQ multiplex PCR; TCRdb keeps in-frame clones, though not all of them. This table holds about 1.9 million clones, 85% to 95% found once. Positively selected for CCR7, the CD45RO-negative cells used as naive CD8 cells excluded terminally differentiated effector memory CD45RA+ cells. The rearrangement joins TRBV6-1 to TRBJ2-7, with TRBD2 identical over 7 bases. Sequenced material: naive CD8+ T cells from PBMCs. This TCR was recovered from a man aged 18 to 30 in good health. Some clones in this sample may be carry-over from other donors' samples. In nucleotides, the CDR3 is TGTGCCAGCAGTGGGGAGGGTTTTAGGCAGGGTGGATTCTACGAGCAGTACTTC. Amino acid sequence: CASSGEGFRQGGFYEQYF.